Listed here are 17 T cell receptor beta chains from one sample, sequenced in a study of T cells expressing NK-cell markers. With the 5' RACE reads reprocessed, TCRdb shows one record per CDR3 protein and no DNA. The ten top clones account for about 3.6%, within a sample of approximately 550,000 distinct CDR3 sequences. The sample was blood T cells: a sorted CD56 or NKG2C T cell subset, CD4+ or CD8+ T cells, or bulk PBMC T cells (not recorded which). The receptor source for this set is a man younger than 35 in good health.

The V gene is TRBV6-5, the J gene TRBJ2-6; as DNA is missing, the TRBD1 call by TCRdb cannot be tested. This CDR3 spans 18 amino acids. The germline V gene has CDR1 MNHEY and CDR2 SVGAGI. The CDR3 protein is CASSYWDRPSSGANVLTF.

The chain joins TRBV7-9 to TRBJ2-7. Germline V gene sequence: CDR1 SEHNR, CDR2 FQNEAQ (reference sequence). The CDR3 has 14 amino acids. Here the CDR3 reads CASSLAQDAYEQYF. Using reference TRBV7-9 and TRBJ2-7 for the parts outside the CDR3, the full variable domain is DTGVSQNPRHKITKRGQNVTFRCDPISEHNRLYWYRQTLGQGPEFLTYFQNEAQLEKSRLLSDRFSAERPKGSFSTLEIQRTEQGDSAMYLCASSLAQDAYEQYFGPGTRLTVT.

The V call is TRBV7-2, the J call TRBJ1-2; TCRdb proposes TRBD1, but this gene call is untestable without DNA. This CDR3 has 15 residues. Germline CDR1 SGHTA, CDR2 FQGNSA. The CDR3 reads CASSPDRGYGEGYTF.

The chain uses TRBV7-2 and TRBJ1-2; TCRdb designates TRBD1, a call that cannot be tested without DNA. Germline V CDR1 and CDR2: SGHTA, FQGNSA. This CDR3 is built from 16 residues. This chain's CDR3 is CASSLEAGVANYGYTF.

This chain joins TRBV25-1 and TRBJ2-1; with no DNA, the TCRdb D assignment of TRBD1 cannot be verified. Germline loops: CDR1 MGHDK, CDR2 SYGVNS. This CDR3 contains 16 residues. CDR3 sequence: CASSESAPGGYNEQFF.

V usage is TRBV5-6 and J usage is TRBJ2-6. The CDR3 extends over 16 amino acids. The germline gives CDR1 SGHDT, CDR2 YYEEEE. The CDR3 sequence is CASSFGATSGANVLTF.

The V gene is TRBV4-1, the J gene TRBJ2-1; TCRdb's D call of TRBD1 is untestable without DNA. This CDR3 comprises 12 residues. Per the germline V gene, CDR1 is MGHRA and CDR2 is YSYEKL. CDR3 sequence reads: CASSRGQGQQFF.

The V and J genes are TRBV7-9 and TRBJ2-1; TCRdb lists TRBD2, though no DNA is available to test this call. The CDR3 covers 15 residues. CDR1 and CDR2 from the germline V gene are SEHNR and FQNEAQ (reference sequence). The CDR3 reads CASSLRDSDGNEQFF.

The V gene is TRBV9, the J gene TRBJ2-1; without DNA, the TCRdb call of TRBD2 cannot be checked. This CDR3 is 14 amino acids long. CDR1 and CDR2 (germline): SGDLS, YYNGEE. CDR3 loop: CASSTREKRNEQFF.

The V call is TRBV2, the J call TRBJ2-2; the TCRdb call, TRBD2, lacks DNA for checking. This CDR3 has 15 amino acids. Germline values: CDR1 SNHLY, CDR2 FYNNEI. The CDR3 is CATSRAGANTGELFF.

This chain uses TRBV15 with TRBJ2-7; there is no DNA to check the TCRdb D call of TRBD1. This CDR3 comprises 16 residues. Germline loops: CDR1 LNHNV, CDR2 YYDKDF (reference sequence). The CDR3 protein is CATSRPGQAQSYEQYF.

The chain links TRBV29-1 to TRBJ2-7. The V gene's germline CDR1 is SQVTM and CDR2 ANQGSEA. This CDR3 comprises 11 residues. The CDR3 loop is CSAVTAYEQYF.

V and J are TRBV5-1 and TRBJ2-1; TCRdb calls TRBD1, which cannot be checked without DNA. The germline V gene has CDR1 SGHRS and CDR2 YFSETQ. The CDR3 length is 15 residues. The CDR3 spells CASSLDLRVRNEQFF. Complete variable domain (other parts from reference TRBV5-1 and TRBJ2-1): KAGVTQTPRYLIKTRGQQVTLSCSPISGHRSVSWYQQTPGQGLQFLFEYFSETQRNKGNFPGRFSGRQFSNSRSEMNVSTLELGDSALYLCASSLDLRVRNEQFFGPGTRLTVL.

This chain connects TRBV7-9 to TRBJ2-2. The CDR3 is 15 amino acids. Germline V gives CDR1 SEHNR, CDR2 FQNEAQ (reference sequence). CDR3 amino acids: CATKENSGNTGELFF.

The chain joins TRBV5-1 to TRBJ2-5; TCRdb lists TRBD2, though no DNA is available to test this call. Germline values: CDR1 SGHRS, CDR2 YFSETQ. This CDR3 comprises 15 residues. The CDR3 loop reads CASSTRGSGTETQYF.

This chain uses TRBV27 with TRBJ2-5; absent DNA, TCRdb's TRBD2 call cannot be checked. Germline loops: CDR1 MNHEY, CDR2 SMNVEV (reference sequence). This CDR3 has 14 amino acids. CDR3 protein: CASSPRTSGETQYF.

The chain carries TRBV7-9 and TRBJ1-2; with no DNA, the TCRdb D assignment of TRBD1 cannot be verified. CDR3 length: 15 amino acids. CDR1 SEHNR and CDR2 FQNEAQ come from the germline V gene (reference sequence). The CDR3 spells CASSSRTGTNYGYTF.